Below, one T cell receptor (beta chain) is given with its context. Every donor had one or more pre-ART and two or more post-ART PBMC samples. The sample is drawn from a study of long-term antiretroviral therapy in people with HIV. Run at survey level, the immunoSEQ assay was version v3.0. What sequencing targeted per sample was 40,000-50,000 T-cell genomes. Clones were read by immunoSEQ multiplex PCR, and TCRdb kept only the in-frame ones, dropping some. The data show about 16,000 clones, with around 89% seen just once and more than 10% held by the top ten. The starting material was unsorted PBMCs, obtained 6.9 years after starting antiretroviral therapy. The clonotype originates from a man aged 45-65 years with HIV.

The CDR3 DNA follows: TGTGCCAGCTCTGGCCGGGGAGCTAATAGCTATGGCTACACCTTC. This gives the protein CASSGRGANSYGYTF. The chain links TRBV28 to TRBJ1-2; D remains unclear. The germline gives CDR1 MDHEN, CDR2 SYDVKM. This CDR3 contains 15 residues. V was cut by 8 bases and J by 4 bases, with 20 bases left in between.